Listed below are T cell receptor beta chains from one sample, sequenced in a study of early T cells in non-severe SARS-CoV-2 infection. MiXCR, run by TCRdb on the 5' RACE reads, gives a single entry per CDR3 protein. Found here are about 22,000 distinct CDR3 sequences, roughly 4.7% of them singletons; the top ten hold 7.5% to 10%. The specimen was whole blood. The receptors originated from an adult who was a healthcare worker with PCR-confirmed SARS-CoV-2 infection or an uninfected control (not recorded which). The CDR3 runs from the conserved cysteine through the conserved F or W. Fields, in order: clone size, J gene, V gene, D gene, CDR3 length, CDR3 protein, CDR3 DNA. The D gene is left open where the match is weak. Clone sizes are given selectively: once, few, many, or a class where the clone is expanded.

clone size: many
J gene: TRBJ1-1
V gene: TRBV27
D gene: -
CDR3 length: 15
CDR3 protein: CASSPGLFSDTEAFF
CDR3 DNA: TGTGCCAGCAGTCCTGGACTCTTTAGTGACACTGAAGCTTTCTTT

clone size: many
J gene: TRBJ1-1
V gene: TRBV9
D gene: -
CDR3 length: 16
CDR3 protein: CASSPSSGSPNTEAFF
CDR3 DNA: TGTGCCAGCAGCCCCTCCTCAGGCTCCCCGAACACTGAAGCTTTCTTT

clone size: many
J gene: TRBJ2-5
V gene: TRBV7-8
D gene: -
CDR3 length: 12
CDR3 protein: CASSRGRETQYF
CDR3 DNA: TGTGCCAGCAGCAGAGGGCGAGAGACCCAGTACTTC

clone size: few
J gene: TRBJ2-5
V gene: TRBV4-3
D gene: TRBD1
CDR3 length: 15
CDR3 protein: CASSRLTGAEETQYF
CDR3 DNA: TGCGCCAGCAGCCGATTGACAGGGGCCGAAGAGACCCAGTACTTC

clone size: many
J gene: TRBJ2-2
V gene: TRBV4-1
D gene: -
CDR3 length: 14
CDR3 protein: CASSQEGQAGELFF
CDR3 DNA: TGCGCCAGCAGCCAAGAGGGGCAGGCCGGGGAGCTGTTTTTT

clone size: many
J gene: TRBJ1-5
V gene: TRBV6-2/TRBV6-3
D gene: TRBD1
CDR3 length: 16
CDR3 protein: CASSSPTGNPDQPQHF
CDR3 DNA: TGTGCCAGCAGTTCCCCGACAGGGAACCCAGATCAGCCCCAGCATTTT

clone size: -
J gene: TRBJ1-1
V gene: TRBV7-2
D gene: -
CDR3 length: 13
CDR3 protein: CASSFGEETEAFF
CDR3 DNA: TGTGCCAGCAGCTTTGGGGAAGAGACTGAAGCTTTCTTT

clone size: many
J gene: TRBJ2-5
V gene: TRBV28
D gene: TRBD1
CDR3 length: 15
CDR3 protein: CASSSRDRVSETQYF
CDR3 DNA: TGTGCCAGCAGTTCCCGGGACAGGGTTTCTGAGACCCAGTACTTC

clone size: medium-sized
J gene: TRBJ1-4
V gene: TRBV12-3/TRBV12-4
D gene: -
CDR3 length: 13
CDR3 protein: CASSLTDREKLFF
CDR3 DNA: TGTGCCAGCAGTCTGACTGACAGGGAAAAACTGTTTTTT

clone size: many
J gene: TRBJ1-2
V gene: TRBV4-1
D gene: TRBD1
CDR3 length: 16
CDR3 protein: CASSQAATGNNYGYTF
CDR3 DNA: TGCGCCAGCAGCCAGGCGGCGACAGGGAATAACTATGGCTACACCTTC

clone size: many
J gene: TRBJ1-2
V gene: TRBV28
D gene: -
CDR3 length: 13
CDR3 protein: CASSLQEAFDYTF
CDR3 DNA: TGTGCCAGCAGTCTACAGGAGGCTTTTGACTACACCTTC

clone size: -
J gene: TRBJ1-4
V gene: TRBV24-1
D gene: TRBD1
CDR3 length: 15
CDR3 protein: CATSDPGTGDEKLFF
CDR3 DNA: TGTGCCACCAGTGACCCCGGGACAGGGGATGAAAAACTGTTTTTT

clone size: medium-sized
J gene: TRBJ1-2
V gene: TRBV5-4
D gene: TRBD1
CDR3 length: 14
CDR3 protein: CASSFHTGDLGYTF
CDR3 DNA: TGTGCCAGCAGTTTCCATACAGGGGACTTAGGCTACACCTTC

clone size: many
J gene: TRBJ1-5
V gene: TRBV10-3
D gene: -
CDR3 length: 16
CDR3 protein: CAISADSFYSNQPQHF
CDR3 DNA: TGTGCCATCAGTGCGGACAGCTTCTATAGCAATCAGCCCCAGCATTTT

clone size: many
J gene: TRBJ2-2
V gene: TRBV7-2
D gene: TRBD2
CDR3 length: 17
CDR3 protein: CASSSPRGFRRSGELFF
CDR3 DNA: TGTGCCAGCAGCTCCCCGCGGGGGTTCAGACGGTCCGGGGAGCTGTTTTTT

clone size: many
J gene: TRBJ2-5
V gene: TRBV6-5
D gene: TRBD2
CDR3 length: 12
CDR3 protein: CASSWEGETQYF
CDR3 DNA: TGTGCCAGCAGCTGGGAGGGAGAGACCCAGTACTTC

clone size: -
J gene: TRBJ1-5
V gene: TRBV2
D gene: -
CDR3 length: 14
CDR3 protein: CASSGQVGNQPQHF
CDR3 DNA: TGTGCCAGCAGTGGTCAAGTGGGCAATCAGCCCCAGCATTTT

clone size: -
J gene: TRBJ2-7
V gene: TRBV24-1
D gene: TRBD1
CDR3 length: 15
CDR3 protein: CATSDSWTGPHEQYF
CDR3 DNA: TGTGCCACCAGTGATTCCTGGACAGGCCCCCACGAGCAGTACTTC

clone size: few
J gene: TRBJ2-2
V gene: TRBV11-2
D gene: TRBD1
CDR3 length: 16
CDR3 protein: CASTLYLGQYTGELFF
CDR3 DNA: TGTGCCAGCACCCTTTACCTGGGACAGTACACCGGGGAGCTGTTTTTT

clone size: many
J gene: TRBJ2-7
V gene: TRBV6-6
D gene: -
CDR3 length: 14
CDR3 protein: CASSLDRWRYEQYF
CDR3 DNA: TGTGCCAGCAGTCTTGACAGGTGGAGGTACGAGCAGTACTTC

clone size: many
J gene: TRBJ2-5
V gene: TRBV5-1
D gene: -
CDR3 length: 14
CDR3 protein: CASSLVPEQETQYF
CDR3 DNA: TGCGCCAGCAGCTTGGTGCCAGAGCAAGAGACCCAGTACTTC

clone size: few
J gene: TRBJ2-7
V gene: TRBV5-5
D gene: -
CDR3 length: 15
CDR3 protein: CASSWRGRSLNEQYF
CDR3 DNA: TGTGCCAGCAGCTGGAGGGGTCGGTCCCTTAACGAGCAGTACTTC

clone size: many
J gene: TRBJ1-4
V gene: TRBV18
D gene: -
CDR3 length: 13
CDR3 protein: CASSQSTNEKLFF
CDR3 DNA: TGTGCCAGCTCACAATCAACTAATGAAAAACTGTTTTTT

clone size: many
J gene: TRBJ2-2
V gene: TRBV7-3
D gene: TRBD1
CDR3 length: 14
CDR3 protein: CASSLQGTTGELFF
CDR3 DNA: TGTGCCAGCAGCCTACAGGGGACCACCGGGGAGCTGTTTTTT

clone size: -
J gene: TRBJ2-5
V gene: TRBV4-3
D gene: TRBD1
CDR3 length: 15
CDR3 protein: CASSQSPGQGLTQYF
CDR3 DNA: TGCGCCAGCAGCCAGTCGCCGGGACAGGGCCTGACCCAGTACTTC

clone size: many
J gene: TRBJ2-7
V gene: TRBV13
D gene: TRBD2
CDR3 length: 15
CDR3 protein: CASSQSSGGAYEQYF
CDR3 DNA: TGTGCCAGCAGTCAATCTAGCGGGGGAGCCTACGAGCAGTACTTC

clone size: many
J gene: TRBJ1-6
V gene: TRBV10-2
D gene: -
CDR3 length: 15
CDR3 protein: CASQNRGVHNSPLHF
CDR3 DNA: TGCGCCAGCCAGAACCGGGGGGTGCATAATTCACCCCTCCACTTT

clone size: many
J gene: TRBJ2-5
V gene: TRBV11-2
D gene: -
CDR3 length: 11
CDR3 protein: CASSSQETQYF
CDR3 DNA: TGTGCCAGCAGCTCCCAAGAGACCCAGTACTTC

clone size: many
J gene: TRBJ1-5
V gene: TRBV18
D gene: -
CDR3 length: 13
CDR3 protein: CASSSQGTQPQHF
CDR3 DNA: TGTGCCAGCTCATCACAGGGTACCCAGCCCCAGCATTTT